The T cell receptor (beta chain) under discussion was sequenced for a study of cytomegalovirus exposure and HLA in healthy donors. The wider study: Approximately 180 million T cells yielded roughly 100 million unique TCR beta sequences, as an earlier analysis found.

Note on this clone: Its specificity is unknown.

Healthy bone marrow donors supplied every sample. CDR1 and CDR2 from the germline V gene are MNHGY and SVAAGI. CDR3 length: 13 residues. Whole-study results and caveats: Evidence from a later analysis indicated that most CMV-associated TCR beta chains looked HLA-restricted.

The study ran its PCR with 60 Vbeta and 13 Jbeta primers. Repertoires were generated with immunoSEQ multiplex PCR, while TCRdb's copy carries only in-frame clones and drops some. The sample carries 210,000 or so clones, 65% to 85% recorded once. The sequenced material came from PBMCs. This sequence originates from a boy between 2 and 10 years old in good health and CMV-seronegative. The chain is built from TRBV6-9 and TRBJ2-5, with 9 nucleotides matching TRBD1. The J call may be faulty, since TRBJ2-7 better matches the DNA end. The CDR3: CAGPRGQGAEQYF. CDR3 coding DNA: TGTGCCGGTCCTCGGGGACAGGGTGCCGAGCAGTACTTC.